Listed here are 27 T cell receptor beta chains from one sample, sequenced in a study of shared clonotypes between healthy human individuals. CD45RO-negative cells were positively selected for CCR7, leaving out terminally differentiated effector memory CD45RA+ cells. The data were produced by immunoSEQ multiplex PCR, yet TCRdb's version contains in-frame clones alone and is incomplete. The data show around 560,000 clones, roughly 95% seen once. The sequencing sample was made of naive CD8+ T cells sorted from blood. The receptors derive from a woman in her thirties in good health.

V usage is TRBV5-6 and J usage is TRBJ1-1, with D perhaps matching TRBD1 (5 bases). This CDR3 region has 16 residues. The germline V gene encodes CDR1 SGHDT and CDR2 YYEEEE. Trimming stripped 0 bases from V and 1 base from J, with 13 bases between. The CDR3 is CASSLAPGIQNTEAFF. CDR3 nucleotide sequence: TGTGCCAGCAGCTTGGCCCCAGGGATTCAGAACACTGAAGCTTTCTTT.

This rearrangement joins TRBV19 to TRBJ2-1, with TRBD2 as a possible D gene (6 bases). Germline values: CDR1 LNHDA, CDR2 SQIVND (reference sequence). The CDR3 is 14 residues long. V shed 3 bases and J shed 3 bases, with 9 bases lying between them. The CDR3 spells CASSILGGYNEQFF. In DNA form, the CDR3 reads TGTGCCAGTAGTATTTTGGGGGGCTACAATGAGCAGTTCTTC.

As DNA, the CDR3 is TGTGCCAGCAGTGAATGGGTGAATGAGCAGTTCTTC. This gives the protein CASSEWVNEQFF. The chain combines TRBV6-1 with TRBJ2-1; D is unclear. In germline, CDR1 is MNHNS, CDR2 SASEGT. V was shortened by 2 bases and J by 7 bases, with 6 bases between the two germline ends. This CDR3 contains 12 residues.

This sequence joins TRBV7-9 and TRBJ2-7; D gene ambiguous. There are 12 residues in the CDR3. The V gene's germline CDR1 is SEHNR and CDR2 FQNEAQ (reference sequence). Trimming cost V 5 bases and J 5 bases, with 10 bases left between them. DNA for the CDR3: TGTGCCAGCAGCCCAGATTCCCACGAGCAGTACTTC. Residues: CASSPDSHEQYF.

The chain recombines TRBV5-1 with TRBJ2-5, with TRBD1 as a possible D gene (7 bases). Germline V CDR1 and CDR2: SGHRS, YFSETQ. V was pared by 4 bases and J by 0 bases, with 13 bases between. This CDR3 is 15 amino acids long. The CDR3 region is CASSPRGEYQETQYF. For the CDR3, the DNA is TGCGCCAGCAGCCCCAGGGGGGAGTACCAAGAGACCCAGTACTTC.

This chain connects TRBV13 to TRBJ2-1; 8 positions agree with TRBD2. V shed 1 base, J shed 5 bases, and the junction held 7 bases outside the gene matches. The CDR3 contains 16 residues. The germline gives CDR1 PRHDT, CDR2 FYEKMQ (reference sequence). The CDR3 region has the DNA TGTGCCAGCAGCTTAGTTCGGGAGGGGCAAAACAATGAGCAGTTCTTC. It codes for CASSLVREGQNNEQFF.

J is TRBJ1-4 and V is TRBV11-2, with D maybe TRBD1 (6 bases). Germline CDR1 SGHAT, CDR2 FQNNGV. V was pared by 6 bases and J by 13 bases, with 21 bases between. The length of the CDR3 is 14 residues. The CDR3 sequence is CASRLRGGMGRLFF. As DNA, the CDR3 is TGTGCCAGCAGATTAAGAGGGGGAATGGGGAGACTGTTTTTT.

V is TRBV30 and J is TRBJ2-3; D not resolved. The CDR3 is made up of 11 amino acids. Deletions cut 2 bases from V and 4 bases from J, with 4 bases between. Germline loops: CDR1 GTSNPN, CDR2 SVGIG (reference sequence). The CDR3 DNA is TGTGCCTGGAGTAATCCAGATACGCAGTATTTT. Encoded protein: CAWSNPDTQYF.

The CDR3 here is CASSIQGALYEQYF. CDR3 sequence (DNA): TGTGCCAGTAGTATTCAGGGGGCGCTCTACGAGCAGTACTTC. This chain joins TRBV19 and TRBJ2-7; 8 bases are a match to TRBD1. The CDR3 loop spans 14 amino acids. The junction had 4 bases not matched to a gene; V was cut back by 3 bases and J by 3 bases. Per the germline V gene, CDR1 is LNHDA and CDR2 is SQIVND (reference sequence). Complete variable domain (other parts from reference TRBV19 and TRBJ2-7): DGGITQSPKYLFRKEGQNVTLSCEQNLNHDAMYWYRQDPGQGLRLIYYSQIVNDFQKGDIAEGYSVSREKKESFPLTVTSAQKNPTAFYLCASSIQGALYEQYFGPGTRLTVT.

The V call is TRBV28, the J call TRBJ1-2; D is possibly TRBD1 (5 bases). This CDR3 comprises 13 residues. The germline V and J ends were trimmed by 4 bases and 5 bases, with 11 bases remaining between them. Germline CDR1 reads MDHEN; CDR2 reads SYDVKM. CDR3 sequence reads: CASSWAGGYGYTF. CDR3 bases: TGTGCCAGCAGTTGGGCGGGGGGATATGGCTACACCTTC.

V and J are TRBV5-1 and TRBJ2-5; 9 bases map to TRBD1. The J call is doubtful: the DNA matches TRBJ2-7 better. The CDR3 extends over 12 amino acids. Germline V gene data show CDR1 as SGHRS and CDR2 as YFSETQ. Here the CDR3 reads CASGTGNYEQYF. Here the CDR3 DNA reads TGCGCCAGTGGGACAGGGAACTACGAGCAGTACTTC.

The chain couples TRBV7-3 to TRBJ2-1; D not certain. Deletions cut 1 base from V and 8 bases from J, with 9 bases between. The CDR3 is made up of 13 amino acids. Looked up from germline, CDR1 is SGHTA and CDR2 is FQGTGA. CDR3 DNA: TGTGCCAGCAGCTTAATCGGTGTGGATGAGCAGTTCTTC. Translated, it gives CASSLIGVDEQFF.

This clone was observed once. This chain joins TRBV27 and TRBJ2-5; D is unresolved. The assigned J gene may be wrong: the sequence end matches TRBJ2-7 better. CDR3 size: 11 residues. Germline V gene lookup returns CDR1 MNHEY and CDR2 SMNVEV (reference sequence). In nucleotides, the CDR3 is TGTGCCATCCCAACCTACTACGAGCAGTACTTC. It encodes CAIPTYYEQYF.

With respect to this clone: One junction end does not reproduce the germline sequence, and a read error may be involved. Other DNA sequences within the sample encode an identical CDR3. This chain uses TRBV4-1 with TRBJ2-7; TRBD2 aligns across 13 bases. The CDR3 length is 15 residues. Looked up from germline, CDR1 is MGHRA and CDR2 is YSYEKL. CDR3 nucleotide sequence: TGCGCCAGCAGTCAAGGACTAGCGGGAGCCTACGAGCAGTACTTC. This encodes CASSQGLAGAYEQYF.

The chain employs TRBV2 and TRBJ2-7, with D unresolved. Germline V gene lookup returns CDR1 SNHLY and CDR2 FYNNEI. The CDR3 length is 14 residues. V gave up 2 bases and J gave up 4 bases, with 12 bases separating them. The CDR3 nucleotides are TGTGCCAGCAGTGAATGGAACAGTTCGTACGAGCAGTACTTC. Protein sequence: CASSEWNSSYEQYF.

This clone was picked up a small number of times. The V gene is TRBV5-6, the J gene TRBJ2-7, with D hard to call. Trimming shortened V by 4 bases and J by 1 base, and 12 bases separated the two germline ends. Germline assignment: CDR1 SGHDT and CDR2 YYEEEE. The CDR3 is 14 amino acids. The CDR3 protein is CASSRSSDSYEQYF. As DNA, the CDR3 is TGTGCCAGCAGCCGAAGCAGCGATTCCTACGAGCAGTACTTC.

The chain recombines TRBV28 with TRBJ2-7; D is unclear. V was clipped by 8 bases and J by 2 bases, with 16 bases between them. Germline-derived CDR1 and CDR2 are MDHEN and SYDVKM. This CDR3 comprises 14 residues. Here the CDR3 reads CASERQRIPYEQYF. The DNA of the CDR3 is TGTGCCAGCGAGCGTCAGAGGATTCCCTACGAGCAGTACTTC. The complete variable domain, with remaining parts taken from reference TRBV28 and TRBJ2-7, reads DVKVTQSSRYLVKRTGEKVFLECVQDMDHENMFWYRQDPGLGLRLIYFSYDVKMKEKGDIPEGYSVSREKKERFSLILESASTNQTSMYLCASERQRIPYEQYFGPGTRLTVT.

This clone occurred once. The chain links TRBV27 to TRBJ1-2; 8 bases are a match to TRBD1. CDR3 length: 16 amino acids. Unmatched junction bases numbered 13, after V lost 5 bases and J lost 5 bases. Germline CDR1 reads MNHEY; CDR2 reads SMNVEV (reference sequence). CDR3: CASSPSTGAIAYGYTF. The CDR3 region has the DNA TGTGCCAGCAGTCCTTCGACAGGGGCTATCGCGTATGGCTACACCTTC.

The table lists this clone with a count of one. The J gene is TRBJ2-7, the V gene TRBV2; TRBD1 matches 8 bases. The V gene's germline CDR1 is SNHLY and CDR2 FYNNEI. V lost 0 bases and J lost 5; bases outside the gene matches: 6. This CDR3 contains 15 residues. CDR3 amino acids: CASSEADRGEDEQYF. DNA of the CDR3: TGTGCCAGCAGTGAAGCTGACAGGGGAGAAGACGAGCAGTACTTC.

The chain carries TRBV27 and TRBJ2-7; 11 nucleotides agree with TRBD2. The J segment lost 6 bases and the V segment lost 10 bases, leaving 11 bases of the junction unmatched. Germline values: CDR1 MNHEY, CDR2 SMNVEV (reference sequence). The CDR3 contains 14 residues. The CDR3 is CATRRLAGSSEQYF. The CDR3 DNA reads as TGTGCCACCAGACGACTAGCGGGATCGAGCGAGCAGTACTTC.

Notes on this clone: The same CDR3 arises from other DNA sequences in this sample as well. The rearrangement uses TRBV20-1 and TRBJ2-5, with D hard to call. The DNA end lines up better with TRBJ2-7; the J call may be wrong. Germline V gives CDR1 DFQATT, CDR2 SNEGSKA (reference sequence). The CDR3 is 11 amino acids. CDR3 DNA: TGCAGTGCTAGAGATTCCTACGAGCAGTACTTC. It translates to CSARDSYEQYF.

The V and J genes are TRBV28 and TRBJ2-3; 9 positions match TRBD2. The germline CDR1 and CDR2 sequences are MDHEN and SYDVKM. The CDR3 runs to 16 residues. After removal of 8 bases from V and 4 bases from J, the junction contained 13 bases not matched to a gene. The CDR3 here is CASQHPIAGVSDTQYF. CDR3 DNA sequence: TGTGCCAGCCAACACCCCATAGCGGGAGTATCAGATACGCAGTATTTT. Using reference TRBV28 and TRBJ2-3 for the parts outside the CDR3, the full variable domain is DVKVTQSSRYLVKRTGEKVFLECVQDMDHENMFWYRQDPGLGLRLIYFSYDVKMKEKGDIPEGYSVSREKKERFSLILESASTNQTSMYLCASQHPIAGVSDTQYFGPGTRLTVL.

This rearrangement joins TRBV30 to TRBJ2-7; D gene uncertain. V lost 1 base and J 7 bases, leaving 11 bases between the germline ends. The CDR3 is 12 residues long. Germline CDR1 and CDR2: GTSNPN and SVGIG (reference sequence). The CDR3 is CAWSERLREQYF. The DNA for the CDR3 is TGTGCCTGGAGTGAGCGCCTTCGGGAGCAGTACTTC.

Comment on this clone: Within the sample, other DNA sequences also encode this same CDR3. The chain recombines TRBV9 with TRBJ2-7; 13 nucleotides match TRBD2. This CDR3 comprises 15 residues. In germline, CDR1 is SGDLS, CDR2 YYNGEE. The V and J ends lost 0 bases and 5 bases, in that order; junction bases with no gene match: 2. CDR3 protein: CASSVAGLAGDEQYF. CDR3 in DNA: TGTGCCAGCAGCGTAGCAGGACTAGCGGGAGACGAGCAGTACTTC.

V is TRBV7-9 and J is TRBJ2-7, with D maybe TRBD2 (6 bases). V was pared by 2 bases and J by 6 bases, with 20 bases between. CDR3 length equals 16 residues. Germline CDR1 SEHNR, CDR2 FQNEAQ (reference sequence). The CDR3 bases are TGTGCCAGCAGCTTATCGGGCCGGCAGGCCGGGGGCGAGCAGTACTTC. As protein: CASSLSGRQAGGEQYF.

CDR3 nucleotide sequence: TGTGCCAGCAGCTTATCTGCAGGGTTCGCAGGGTCCTACGAGCAGTACTTC. Translation gives CASSLSAGFAGSYEQYF. V gene TRBV11-2 combines with J gene TRBJ2-7, with TRBD1 as a possible D gene (5 bases). V was trimmed by 2 bases and J by 1 base, leaving 18 bases between them. The germline V gene encodes CDR1 SGHAT and CDR2 FQNNGV. The CDR3 runs 17 residues.

This clone was seen just once. The V and J genes are TRBV27 and TRBJ2-5; D unclear. The DNA matches TRBJ2-7 better at its end, which makes the J call doubtful. The CDR3 consists of 12 residues. Per the germline V gene, CDR1 is MNHEY and CDR2 is SMNVEV (reference sequence). DNA of the CDR3: TGTGCCAGCAGTTTATCCCCCTACGAGCAGTACTTC. Amino acid sequence: CASSLSPYEQYF.